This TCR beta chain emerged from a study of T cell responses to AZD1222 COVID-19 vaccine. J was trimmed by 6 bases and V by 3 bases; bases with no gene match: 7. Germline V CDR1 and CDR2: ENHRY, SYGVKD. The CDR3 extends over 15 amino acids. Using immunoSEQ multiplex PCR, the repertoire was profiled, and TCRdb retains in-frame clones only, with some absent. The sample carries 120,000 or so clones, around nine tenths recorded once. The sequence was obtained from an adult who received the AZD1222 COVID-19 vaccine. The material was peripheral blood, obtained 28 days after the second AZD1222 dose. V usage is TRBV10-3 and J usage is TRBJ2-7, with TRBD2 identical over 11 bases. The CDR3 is CAISEPGLAAGEQYF. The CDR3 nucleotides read TGTGCCATCAGTGAACCGGGACTAGCGGCGGGCGAGCAGTACTTC.